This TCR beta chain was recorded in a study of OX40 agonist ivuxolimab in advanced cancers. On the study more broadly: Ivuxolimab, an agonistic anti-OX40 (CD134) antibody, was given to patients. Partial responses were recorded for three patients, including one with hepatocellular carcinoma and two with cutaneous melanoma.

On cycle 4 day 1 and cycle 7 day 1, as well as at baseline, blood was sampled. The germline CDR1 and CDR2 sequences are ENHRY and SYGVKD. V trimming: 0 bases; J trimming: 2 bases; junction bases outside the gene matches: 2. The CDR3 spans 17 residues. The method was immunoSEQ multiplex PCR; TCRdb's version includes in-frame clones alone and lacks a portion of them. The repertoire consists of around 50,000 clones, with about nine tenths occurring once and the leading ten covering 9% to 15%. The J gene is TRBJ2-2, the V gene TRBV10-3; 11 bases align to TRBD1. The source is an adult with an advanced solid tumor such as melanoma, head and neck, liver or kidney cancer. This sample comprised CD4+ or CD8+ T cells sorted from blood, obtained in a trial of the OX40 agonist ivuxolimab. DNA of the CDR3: TGTGCCATCAGTGAGTCACGGACAGGGGGCAACACCGGGGAGCTGTTTTTT. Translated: CAISESRTGGNTGELFF.